This T cell receptor beta chain was sequenced during a study of blood T cell repertoires in COVID-19. At the level of the study: The United States, Italy and Spain provided the acute and convalescent COVID-19 samples. PBMCs, B-cell-depleted T cells, or T cells were the source of the cDNA or gDNA that made up the material.

Original processing methods: Nucleated cell counts were estimated from reference gene primer amplification. TCRdb's table, derived via immunoSEQ multiplex PCR, lists solely in-frame clones and lacks some. That table furnishes V, J and clone size, whereas the DNA furnished D and trimming. This sample carries 65,000 to 100,000 clones, around nine tenths of them seen once, and the ten largest clones take about 4.8%. The germline V gene encodes CDR1 MNHNY and CDR2 SVGAGI (reference sequence). The CDR3 covers 13 residues. Trimming took 6 bases from V and 6 from J; bases not matched to a gene: 2. This receptor was obtained from a woman older than 75 with acute or convalescent COVID-19. V gene TRBV6-6 combines with J gene TRBJ1-2; 12 bases are shared with TRBD1. The specimen was peripheral blood. CDR3 residues: CASRGQGADGYTF. In DNA form, the CDR3 reads TGTGCCAGCAGGGGACAGGGGGCCGATGGCTACACCTTC.